The clone carrying this T cell receptor (beta chain) was observed many times. This entry belongs to a study of CD8 T cells in ankylosing spondylitis. TCRdb re-analysed the 5' RACE reads in MiXCR, keeping a single row per CDR3 protein. The table records under 300,000 distinct CDR3 sequences, approximately 9% of them present only once. The CDR3 covers 13 residues. Trimming shortened V by 4 bases and J by 0 bases, and 6 bases separated the two germline ends. Sequencing was done on a sample of blood, either unsorted or a sorted T cell fraction (not recorded which). The clonotype comes from a male donor with ankylosing spondylitis or in good health (not recorded which). The rearrangement links TRBV12-3 or TRBV12-4 to TRBJ1-2; D perhaps matches TRBD1 (5 bases). This chain's CDR3 is CASSSTANYGYTF. The CDR3 DNA is TGTGCCAGCAGTTCGACAGCTAACTATGGCTACACCTTC.